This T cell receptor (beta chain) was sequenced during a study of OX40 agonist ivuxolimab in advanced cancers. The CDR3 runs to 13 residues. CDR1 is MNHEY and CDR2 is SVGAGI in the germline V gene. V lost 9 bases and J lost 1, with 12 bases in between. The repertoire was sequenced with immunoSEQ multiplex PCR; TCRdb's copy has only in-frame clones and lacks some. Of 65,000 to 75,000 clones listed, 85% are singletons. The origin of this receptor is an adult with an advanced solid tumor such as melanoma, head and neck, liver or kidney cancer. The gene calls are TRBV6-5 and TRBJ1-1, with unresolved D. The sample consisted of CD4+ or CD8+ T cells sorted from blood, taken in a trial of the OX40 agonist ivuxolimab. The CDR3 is CASQIQQNTEAFF. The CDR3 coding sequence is TGTGCCAGTCAGATACAGCAGAACACTGAAGCTTTCTTT.